This T cell receptor beta chain was recovered during a study of response to subunit inactivated influenza vaccine. Trimming removed 2 bases from V and 1 base from J, with 11 bases in between. The CDR3 has 14 residues. Germline V gene data show CDR1 as DFQATT and CDR2 as SNEGSKA (reference sequence). In TCRdb, the RT-PCR reads were re-called with MiXCR into one record per CDR3 protein. Found here are approximately 680,000 distinct CDR3 sequences, more than 15% of them singletons; the top ten hold roughly 10%. This clonotype was recorded a few times. This rearrangement joins TRBV20-1 to TRBJ1-1, with D possibly TRBD1 on 6 matching bases. This TCR was recovered from a man aged 50 or older who received an inactivated influenza vaccine. The source was PBMCs from blood, collected less than 13 days after vaccination. The CDR3 loop reads CSARLGHPNTEAFF. The CDR3 region has the DNA TGCAGTGCTAGATTGGGACATCCGAACACTGAAGCTTTCTTT.